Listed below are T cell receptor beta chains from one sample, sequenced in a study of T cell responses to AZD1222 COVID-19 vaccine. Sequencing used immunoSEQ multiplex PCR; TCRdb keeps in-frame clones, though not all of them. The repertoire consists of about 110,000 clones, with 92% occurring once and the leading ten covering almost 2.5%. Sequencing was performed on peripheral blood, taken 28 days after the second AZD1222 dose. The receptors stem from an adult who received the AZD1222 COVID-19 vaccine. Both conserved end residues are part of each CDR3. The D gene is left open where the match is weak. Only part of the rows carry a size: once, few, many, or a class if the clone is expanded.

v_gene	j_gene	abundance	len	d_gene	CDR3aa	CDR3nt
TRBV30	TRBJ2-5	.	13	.	CARDNSLGETQYF	TGTGCCCGGGACAACTCTCTGGGGGAGACCCAGTACTTC
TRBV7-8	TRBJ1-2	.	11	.	CASRSGYGYTF	TGTGCCAGCAGGTCGGGGTATGGCTACACCTTC
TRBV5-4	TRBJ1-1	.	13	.	CASSSQGRTEAFF	TGTGCCAGCAGCTCCCAGGGACGTACTGAAGCTTTCTTT
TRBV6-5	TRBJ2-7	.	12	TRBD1	CASSSRQGWQYF	TGTGCCAGCAGCTCACGACAGGGTTGGCAGTACTTC
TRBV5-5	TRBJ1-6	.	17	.	CASSLFPDGSYNSPLHF	TGTGCCAGCAGCTTGTTTCCGGACGGCTCCTATAATTCACCCCTCCACTTT
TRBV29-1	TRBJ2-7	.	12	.	CSVGPRTYEQYF	TGCAGCGTAGGTCCTAGGACCTACGAGCAGTACTTC
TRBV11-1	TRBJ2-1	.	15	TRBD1	CASRARDRGGNEQFF	TGTGCCAGCCGGGCCCGGGACAGGGGTGGTAATGAGCAGTTCTTC
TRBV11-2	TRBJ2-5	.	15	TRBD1	CASSPGQGVQETQYF	TGTGCCAGCAGCCCGGGACAGGGAGTCCAAGAGACCCAGTACTTC
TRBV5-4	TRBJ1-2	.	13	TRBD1	CASSLQGYYGYTF	TGTGCCAGCAGCCTACAGGGGTACTATGGCTACACCTTC
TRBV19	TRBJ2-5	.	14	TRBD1	CASSIRDRQETQYF	TGTGCCAGTAGTATCCGGGACAGACAAGAGACCCAGTACTTC
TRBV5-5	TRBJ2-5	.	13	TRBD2	CASSFGGQETQYF	TGTGCCAGCAGCTTCGGGGGGCAAGAGACCCAGTACTTC
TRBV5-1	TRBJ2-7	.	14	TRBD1	CASSLGQGIYEQYF	TGCGCCAGCAGCCTAGGACAGGGAATCTACGAGCAGTACTTC
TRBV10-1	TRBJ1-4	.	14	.	CATRRALTNEKLFF	TGCGCCACCAGAAGGGCCCTAACTAATGAAAAACTGTTTTTT
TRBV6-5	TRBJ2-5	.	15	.	CASSQSHSPPGTQYF	TGTGCCAGCAGTCAATCTCACAGTCCCCCAGGGACCCAGTACTTC
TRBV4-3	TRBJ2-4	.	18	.	CASSQEKGRSYAKNIQYF	TGCGCCAGCAGCCAAGAAAAGGGCAGGTCGTACGCCAAAAACATTCAGTACTTC
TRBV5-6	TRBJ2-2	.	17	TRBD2	CASRRLAGAPLTGELFF	TGTGCCAGCAGAAGACTAGCGGGGGCCCCACTCACCGGGGAGCTGTTTTTT
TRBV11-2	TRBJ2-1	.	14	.	CASSLAASPGEQFF	TGTGCCAGCAGCTTAGCGGCCTCGCCCGGAGAGCAGTTCTTC
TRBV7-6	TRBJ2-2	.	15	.	CASSLAGTFTGELFF	TGTGCCAGCAGCTTAGCGGGGACATTTACCGGGGAGCTGTTTTTT
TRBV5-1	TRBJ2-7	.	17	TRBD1	CASSRQPGTGADYEQYF	TGCGCCAGCAGCCGGCAACCCGGGACAGGAGCAGATTACGAGCAGTACTTC
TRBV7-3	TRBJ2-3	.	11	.	CASRFKDTQYF	TGTGCCAGCAGGTTTAAAGATACGCAGTATTTT
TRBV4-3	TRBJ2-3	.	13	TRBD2	CASSQDPAGGRYF	TGCGCCAGCAGCCAAGATCCCGCGGGAGGGAGGTATTTT
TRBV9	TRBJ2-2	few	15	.	CASSAISRGTGELFF	TGTGCCAGCAGCGCGATTAGTCGCGGCACCGGGGAGCTGTTTTTT
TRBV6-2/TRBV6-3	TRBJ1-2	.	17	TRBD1	CASSFRTGELGPYGYTF	TGTGCCAGCAGTTTCCGGACAGGGGAGTTGGGCCCCTATGGCTACACCTTC
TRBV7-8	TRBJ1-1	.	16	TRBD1	CASSWRRDRVNTEAFF	TGTGCCAGCAGCTGGCGCCGGGACAGGGTGAACACTGAAGCTTTCTTT
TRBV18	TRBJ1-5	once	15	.	CASSPTGSSNQPQHF	TGTGCCAGCTCACCGACTGGTTCAAGCAATCAGCCCCAGCATTTT
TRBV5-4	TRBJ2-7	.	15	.	CASSLANSPVYEQYF	TGTGCCAGCAGCTTGGCCAACAGCCCCGTCTACGAGCAGTACTTC
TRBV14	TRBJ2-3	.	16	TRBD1	CASSSYRDRITDTQYF	TGTGCCAGCAGCTCATACCGGGACAGAATCACAGATACGCAGTATTTT
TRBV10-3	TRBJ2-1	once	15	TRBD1	CAISPRDRVGNEQFF	TGTGCCATCAGTCCAAGGGACAGGGTAGGGAATGAGCAGTTCTTC
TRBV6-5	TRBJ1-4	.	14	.	CASGSRAGEEKLFF	TGTGCCAGCGGGAGTCGGGCAGGGGAGGAAAAACTGTTTTTT
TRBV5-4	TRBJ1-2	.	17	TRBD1	CASSSGTGSSAVYGYTF	TGTGCCAGCAGCTCCGGGACAGGGAGTAGTGCCGTCTATGGCTACACCTTC
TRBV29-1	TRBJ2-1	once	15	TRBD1	CSVEYRGSSYNEQFF	TGCAGCGTCGAGTACAGGGGGAGCTCCTACAATGAGCAGTTCTTC
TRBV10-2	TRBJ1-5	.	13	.	CASTYGEHQPQHF	TGCGCCAGCACCTACGGGGAACATCAGCCCCAGCATTTT
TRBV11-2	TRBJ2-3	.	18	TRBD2	CASSSFGRSGVSTDTQYF	TGTGCCAGCAGCTCTTTTGGGAGAAGCGGGGTTAGCACAGATACGCAGTATTTT
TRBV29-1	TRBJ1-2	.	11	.	CSVETGDGYTF	TGCAGCGTTGAAACTGGGGATGGCTACACCTTC
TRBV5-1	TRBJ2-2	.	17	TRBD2	CASSTGLAASNTGELFF	TGCGCCAGCAGCACTGGACTAGCTGCGTCGAACACCGGGGAGCTGTTTTTT
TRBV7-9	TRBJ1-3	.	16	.	CASSRGVQGSGNTIYF	TGTGCCAGCAGTCGAGGAGTACAGGGCTCTGGAAACACCATATATTTT
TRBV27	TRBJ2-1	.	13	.	CASSLIPRNEQFF	TGTGCCAGCAGTTTAATCCCGCGGAATGAGCAGTTCTTC